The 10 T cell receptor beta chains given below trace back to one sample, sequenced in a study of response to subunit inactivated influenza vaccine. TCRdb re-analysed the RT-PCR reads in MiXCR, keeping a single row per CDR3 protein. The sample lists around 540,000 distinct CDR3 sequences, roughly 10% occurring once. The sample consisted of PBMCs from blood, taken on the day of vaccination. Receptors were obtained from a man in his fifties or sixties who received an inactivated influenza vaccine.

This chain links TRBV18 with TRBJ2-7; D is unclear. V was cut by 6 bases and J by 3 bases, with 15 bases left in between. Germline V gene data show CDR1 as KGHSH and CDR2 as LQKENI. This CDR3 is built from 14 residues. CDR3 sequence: CASSQVGWVYEQYF. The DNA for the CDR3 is TGTGCCAGCTCCCAGGTCGGGTGGGTCTACGAGCAGTACTTC.

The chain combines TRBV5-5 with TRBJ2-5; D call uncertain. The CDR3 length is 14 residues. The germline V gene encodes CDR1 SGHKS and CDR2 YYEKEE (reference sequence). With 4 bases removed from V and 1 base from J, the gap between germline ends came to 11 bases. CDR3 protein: CASSKQQFQETQYF. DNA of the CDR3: TGTGCCAGCAGCAAACAGCAGTTCCAAGAGACCCAGTACTTC.

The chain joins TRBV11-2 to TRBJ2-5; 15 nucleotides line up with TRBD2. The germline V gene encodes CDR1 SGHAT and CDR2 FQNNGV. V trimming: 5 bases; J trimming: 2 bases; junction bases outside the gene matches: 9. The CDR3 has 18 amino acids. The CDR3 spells CASSNLGGLAGGQETQYF. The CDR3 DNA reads TGTGCCAGCAGCAACCTTGGGGGACTAGCGGGGGGACAAGAGACCCAGTACTTC.

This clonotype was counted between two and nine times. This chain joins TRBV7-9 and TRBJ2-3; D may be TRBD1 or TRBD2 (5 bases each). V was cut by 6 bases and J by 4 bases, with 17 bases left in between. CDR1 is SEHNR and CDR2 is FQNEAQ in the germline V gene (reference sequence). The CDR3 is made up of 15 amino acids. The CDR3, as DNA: TGTGCCAGCAGGACCGCTGGGGGTAGTCCAGATACGCAGTATTTT. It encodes CASRTAGGSPDTQYF.

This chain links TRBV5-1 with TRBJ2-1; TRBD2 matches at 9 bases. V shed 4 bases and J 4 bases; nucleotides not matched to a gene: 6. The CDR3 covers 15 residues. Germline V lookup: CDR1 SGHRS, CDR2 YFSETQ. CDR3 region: CASSGASGKYNEQFF. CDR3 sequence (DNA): TGCGCCAGCAGCGGAGCTAGCGGGAAGTACAATGAGCAGTTCTTC.

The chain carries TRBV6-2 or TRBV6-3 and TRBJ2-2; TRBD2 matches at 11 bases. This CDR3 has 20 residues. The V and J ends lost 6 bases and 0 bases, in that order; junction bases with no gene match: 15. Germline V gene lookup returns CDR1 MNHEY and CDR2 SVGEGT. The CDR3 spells CASRGNTGTSGPSNTGELFF. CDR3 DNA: TGTGCCAGCAGGGGGAATACCGGGACTAGCGGCCCATCGAACACCGGGGAGCTGTTTTTT.

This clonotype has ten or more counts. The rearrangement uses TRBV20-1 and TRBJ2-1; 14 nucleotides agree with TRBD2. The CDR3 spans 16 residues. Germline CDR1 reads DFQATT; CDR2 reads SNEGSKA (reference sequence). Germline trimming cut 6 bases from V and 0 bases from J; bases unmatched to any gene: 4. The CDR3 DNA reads TGCAGTGCAGAAGGACTAGCGGGGGGCTCCTACAATGAGCAGTTCTTC. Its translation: CSAEGLAGGSYNEQFF.

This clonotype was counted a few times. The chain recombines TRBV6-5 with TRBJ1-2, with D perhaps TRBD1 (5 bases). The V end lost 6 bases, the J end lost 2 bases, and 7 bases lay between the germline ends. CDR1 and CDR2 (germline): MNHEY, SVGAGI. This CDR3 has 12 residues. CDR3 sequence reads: CASRGRNYGYTF. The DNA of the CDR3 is TGTGCCAGCAGGGGACGGAACTATGGCTACACCTTC.

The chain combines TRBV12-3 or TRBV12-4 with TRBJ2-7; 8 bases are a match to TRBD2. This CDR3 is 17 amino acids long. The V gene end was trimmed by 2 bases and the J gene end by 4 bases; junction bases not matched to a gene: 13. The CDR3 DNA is TGTGCCAGCAGTTTACGGGGTAGCGGGAACTTTCCTTACGAGCAGTACTTC. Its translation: CASSLRGSGNFPYEQYF.

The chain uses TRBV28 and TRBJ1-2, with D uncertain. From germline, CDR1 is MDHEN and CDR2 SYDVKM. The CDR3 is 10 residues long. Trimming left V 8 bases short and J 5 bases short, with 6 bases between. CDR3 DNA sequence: TGTGCCAGCGGGGAGTATGGCTACACCTTC. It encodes CASGEYGYTF.